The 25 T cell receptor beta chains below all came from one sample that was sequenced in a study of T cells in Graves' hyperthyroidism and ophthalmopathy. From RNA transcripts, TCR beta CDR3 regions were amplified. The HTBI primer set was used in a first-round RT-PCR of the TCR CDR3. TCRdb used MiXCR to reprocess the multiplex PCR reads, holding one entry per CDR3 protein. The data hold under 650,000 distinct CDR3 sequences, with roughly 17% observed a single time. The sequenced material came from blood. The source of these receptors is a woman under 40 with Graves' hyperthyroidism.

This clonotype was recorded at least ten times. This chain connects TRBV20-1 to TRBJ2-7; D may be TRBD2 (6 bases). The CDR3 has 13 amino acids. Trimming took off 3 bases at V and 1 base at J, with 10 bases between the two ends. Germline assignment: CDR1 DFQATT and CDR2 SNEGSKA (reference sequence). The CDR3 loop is CSASGSVSYEQYF. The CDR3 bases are TGCAGTGCTAGCGGGAGTGTGTCCTACGAGCAGTACTTC.

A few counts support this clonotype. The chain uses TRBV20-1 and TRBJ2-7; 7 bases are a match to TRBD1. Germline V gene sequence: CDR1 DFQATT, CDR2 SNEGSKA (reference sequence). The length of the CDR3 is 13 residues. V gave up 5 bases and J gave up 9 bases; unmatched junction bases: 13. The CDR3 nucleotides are TGCAGTGCTTCGGACAGGTTCGACCTCGGGCAGTACTTC. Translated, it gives CSASDRFDLGQYF.

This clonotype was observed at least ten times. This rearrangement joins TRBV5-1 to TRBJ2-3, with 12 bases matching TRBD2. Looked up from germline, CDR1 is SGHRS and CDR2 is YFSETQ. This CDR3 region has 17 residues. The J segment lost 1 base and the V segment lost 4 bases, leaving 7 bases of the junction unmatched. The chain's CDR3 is CASSQRRTSGGTDTQYF. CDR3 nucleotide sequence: TGCGCCAGCAGCCAACGAAGGACTAGCGGGGGCACAGATACGCAGTATTTT.

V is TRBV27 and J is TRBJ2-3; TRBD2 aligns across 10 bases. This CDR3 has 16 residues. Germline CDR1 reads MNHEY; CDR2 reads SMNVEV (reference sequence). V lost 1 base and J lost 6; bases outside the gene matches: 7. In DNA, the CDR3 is TGTGCCAGCAGTTTATTGGGCCTAGCGGGAGTGGATACGCAGTATTTT. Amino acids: CASSLLGLAGVDTQYF.

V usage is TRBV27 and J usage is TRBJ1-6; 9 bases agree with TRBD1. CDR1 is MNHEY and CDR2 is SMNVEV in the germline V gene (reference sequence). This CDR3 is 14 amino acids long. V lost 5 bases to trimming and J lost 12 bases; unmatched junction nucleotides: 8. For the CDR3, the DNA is TGTGCCAGCAGTCTCCGGGACAGGGCTTTACCCCTCCACTTT. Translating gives CASSLRDRALPLHF.

The CDR3 loop is CSARALNYGGGSTDTQYF. The CDR3 DNA sequence: TGCAGTGCTAGAGCCCTCAACTACGGGGGAGGGAGCACAGATACGCAGTATTTT. This sequence joins TRBV20-1 and TRBJ2-3, with 7 bases lining up with TRBD2. The junction had 13 bases not matched to a gene; V was cut back by 1 base and J by 0 bases. There are 18 residues in the CDR3. CDR1 is DFQATT and CDR2 is SNEGSKA in the germline V gene (reference sequence).

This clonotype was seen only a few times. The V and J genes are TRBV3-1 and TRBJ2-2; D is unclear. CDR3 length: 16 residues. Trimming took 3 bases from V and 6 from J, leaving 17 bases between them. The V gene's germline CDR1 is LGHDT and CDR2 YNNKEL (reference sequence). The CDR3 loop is CASSHHALKVAGELFF. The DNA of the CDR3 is TGTGCCAGCAGCCATCACGCTCTGAAGGTCGCCGGGGAGCTGTTTTTT.

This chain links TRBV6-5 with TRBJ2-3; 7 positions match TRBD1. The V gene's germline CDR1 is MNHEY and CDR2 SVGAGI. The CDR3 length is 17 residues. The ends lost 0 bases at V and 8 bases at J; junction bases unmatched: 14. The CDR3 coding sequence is TGTGCCAGCAGTTACTCGCTCACCCCAGGGGGTGGAGGTACGCAGTATTTT. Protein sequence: CASSYSLTPGGGGTQYF.

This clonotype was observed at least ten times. CDR3 loop: CASSAGDRGLHF. The CDR3, as DNA: TGTGCCAGCAGCGCGGGAGACAGGGGCCTCCACTTT. This rearrangement joins TRBV28 to TRBJ1-6; 8 nucleotides align to TRBD1. The CDR3 extends over 12 amino acids. The V segment lost 6 bases and the J segment 15 bases; nucleotides outside the gene matches: 7. Germline V lookup: CDR1 MDHEN, CDR2 SYDVKM.

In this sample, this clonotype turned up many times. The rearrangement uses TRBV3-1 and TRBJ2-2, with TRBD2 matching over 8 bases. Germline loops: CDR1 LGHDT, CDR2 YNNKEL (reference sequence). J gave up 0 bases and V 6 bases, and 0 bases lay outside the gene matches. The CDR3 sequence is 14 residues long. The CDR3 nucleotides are TGTGCCAGCAGACTAGCGGCGAACACCGGGGAGCTGTTTTTT. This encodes CASRLAANTGELFF.

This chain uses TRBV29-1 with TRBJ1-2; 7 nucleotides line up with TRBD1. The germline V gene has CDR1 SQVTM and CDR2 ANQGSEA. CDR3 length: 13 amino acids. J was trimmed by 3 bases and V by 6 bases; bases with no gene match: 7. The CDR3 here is CSVNRGEDYGYTF. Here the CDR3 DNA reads TGCAGCGTCAACAGGGGTGAGGACTATGGCTACACCTTC.

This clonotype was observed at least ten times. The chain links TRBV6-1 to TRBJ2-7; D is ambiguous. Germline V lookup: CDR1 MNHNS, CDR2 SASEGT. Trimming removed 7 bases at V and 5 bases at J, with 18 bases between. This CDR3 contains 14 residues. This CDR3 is CASTVVSLPNEQYF. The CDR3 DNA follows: TGTGCCAGCACTGTAGTCAGTCTCCCAAACGAGCAGTACTTC.

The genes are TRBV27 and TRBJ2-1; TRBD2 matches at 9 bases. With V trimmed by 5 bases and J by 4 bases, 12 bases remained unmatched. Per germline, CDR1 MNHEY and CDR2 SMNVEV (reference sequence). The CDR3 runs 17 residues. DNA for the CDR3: TGTGCCAGCAGTCGAGCTAGACTAGCGGATAGATACAATGAGCAGTTCTTC. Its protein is CASSRARLADRYNEQFF.

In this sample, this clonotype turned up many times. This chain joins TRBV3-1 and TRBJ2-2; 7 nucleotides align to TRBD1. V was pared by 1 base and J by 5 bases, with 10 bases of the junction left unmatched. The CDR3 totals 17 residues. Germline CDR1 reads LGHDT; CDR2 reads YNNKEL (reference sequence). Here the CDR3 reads CASSQGRGQGGTGELFF. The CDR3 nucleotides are TGTGCCAGCAGCCAAGGAAGGGGGCAAGGAGGAACCGGGGAGCTGTTTTTT.

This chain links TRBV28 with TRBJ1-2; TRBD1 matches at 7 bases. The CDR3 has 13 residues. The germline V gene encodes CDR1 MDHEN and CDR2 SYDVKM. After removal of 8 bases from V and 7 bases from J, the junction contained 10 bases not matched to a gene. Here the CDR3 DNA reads TGTGCCAGCTTCCAGACAGGGTTAAGTGGCTACACCTTC. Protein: CASFQTGLSGYTF.

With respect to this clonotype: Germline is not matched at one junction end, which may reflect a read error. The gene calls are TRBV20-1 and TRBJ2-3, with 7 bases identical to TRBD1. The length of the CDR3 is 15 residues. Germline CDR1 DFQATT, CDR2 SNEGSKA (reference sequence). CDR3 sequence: CSAINRGKYTDAQYF. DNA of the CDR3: TGCAGTGCTATCAACAGGGGAAAATACACAGATGCGCAGTATTTT.

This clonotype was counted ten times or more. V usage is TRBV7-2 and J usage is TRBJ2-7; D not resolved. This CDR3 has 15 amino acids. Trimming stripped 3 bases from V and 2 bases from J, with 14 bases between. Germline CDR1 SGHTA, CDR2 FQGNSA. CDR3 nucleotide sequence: TGTGCCAGCAGCTTGTCTTCAGGAGCCCCCTACGAGCAGTACTTC. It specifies CASSLSSGAPYEQYF.

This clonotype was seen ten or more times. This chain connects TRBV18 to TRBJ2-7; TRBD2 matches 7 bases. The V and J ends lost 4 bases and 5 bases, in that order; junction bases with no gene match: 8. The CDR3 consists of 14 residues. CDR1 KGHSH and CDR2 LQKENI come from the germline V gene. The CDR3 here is CASSLWTSTHEQYF. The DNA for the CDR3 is TGTGCCAGCTCACTTTGGACTAGTACGCACGAGCAGTACTTC.

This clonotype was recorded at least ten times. The CDR3 sequence is CAWSVSSSGKGYTF. As DNA, the CDR3 is TGTGCCTGGAGTGTTAGTTCTTCGGGAAAAGGCTACACCTTC. The rearrangement joins TRBV30 to TRBJ1-2; no definite D call. V lost 0 bases and J lost 8, with 16 bases in between. This CDR3 spans 14 amino acids. Germline V lookup: CDR1 GTSNPN, CDR2 SVGIG (reference sequence).

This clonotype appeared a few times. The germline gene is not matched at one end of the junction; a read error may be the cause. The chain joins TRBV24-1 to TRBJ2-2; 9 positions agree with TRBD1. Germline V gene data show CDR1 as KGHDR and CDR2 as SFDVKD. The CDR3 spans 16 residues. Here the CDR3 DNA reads TGTGCCATCAGTGATTTGCGGACAGGGGACACCGGGGAGCTGTTTTTT. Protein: CAISDLRTGDTGELFF.

This CDR3 is CARGKGADQPQHF. The DNA for the CDR3 is TGTGCTAGGGGCAAGGGGGCGGATCAGCCCCAGCATTTT. The rearrangement joins TRBV12-5 to TRBJ1-5; TRBD1 agrees at 7 bases. Germline V CDR1 and CDR2: LGHNT, FRNRAP. V lost 9 bases and J lost 5; bases outside the gene matches: 7. The CDR3 runs to 13 residues.

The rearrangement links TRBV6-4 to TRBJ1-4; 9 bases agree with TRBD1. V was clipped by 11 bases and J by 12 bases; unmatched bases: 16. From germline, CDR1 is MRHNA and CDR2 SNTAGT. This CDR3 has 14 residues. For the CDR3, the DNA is TGTGCCTCCCACCCCGGGACAGGGCTCGAAGAACTGTTTTTT. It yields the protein CASHPGTGLEELFF.

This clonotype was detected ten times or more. CDR3 in amino acids: CASSLALSWGGETQYF. The CDR3 DNA reads as TGTGCCAGCAGCTTAGCGCTTAGTTGGGGGGGGGAGACCCAGTACTTC. The chain has TRBV7-2 and TRBJ2-5; 7 bases agree with TRBD2. The V segment lost 0 bases and the J segment 5 bases; nucleotides outside the gene matches: 9. The germline V gene has CDR1 SGHTA and CDR2 FQGNSA. The CDR3 is 16 residues long.

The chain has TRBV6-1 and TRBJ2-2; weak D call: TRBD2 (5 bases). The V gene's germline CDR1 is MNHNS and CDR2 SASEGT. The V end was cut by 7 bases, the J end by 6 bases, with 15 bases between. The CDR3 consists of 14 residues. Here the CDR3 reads CASIDTSPPGELFF. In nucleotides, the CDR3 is TGTGCCAGCATAGATACTAGTCCCCCCGGGGAGCTGTTTTTT.

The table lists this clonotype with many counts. CDR3 DNA sequence: TGTGCCAGCACCCTTCGGGGACAGATCAACGAGCAGTACTTC. Translated, it gives CASTLRGQINEQYF. The chain recombines TRBV28 with TRBJ2-7, with 7 bases that match TRBD1. The germline V gene encodes CDR1 MDHEN and CDR2 SYDVKM. V was pared by 7 bases and J by 5 bases, with 11 bases of the junction left unmatched. The CDR3 is made up of 14 amino acids. The variable domain in full, completed from reference TRBV28 and TRBJ2-7, reads DVKVTQSSRYLVKRTGEKVFLECVQDMDHENMFWYRQDPGLGLRLIYFSYDVKMKEKGDIPEGYSVSREKKERFSLILESASTNQTSMYLCASTLRGQINEQYFGPGTRLTVT.